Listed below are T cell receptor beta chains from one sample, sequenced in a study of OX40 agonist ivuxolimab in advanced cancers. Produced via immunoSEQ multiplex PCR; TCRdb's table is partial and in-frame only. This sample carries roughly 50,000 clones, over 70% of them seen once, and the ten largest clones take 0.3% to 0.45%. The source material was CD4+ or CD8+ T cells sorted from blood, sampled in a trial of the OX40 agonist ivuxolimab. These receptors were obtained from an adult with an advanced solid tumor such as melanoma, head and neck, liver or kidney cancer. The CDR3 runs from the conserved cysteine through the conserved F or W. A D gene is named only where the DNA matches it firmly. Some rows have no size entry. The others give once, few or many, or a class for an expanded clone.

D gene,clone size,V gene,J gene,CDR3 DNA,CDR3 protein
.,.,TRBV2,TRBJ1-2,TGTGCCAGCAGTGAAAATAGGGGAAGGAACTATGGCTACACCTTC,CASSENRGRNYGYTF
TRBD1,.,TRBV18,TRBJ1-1,TGTGCCAGCTCACCGATAGGGACAGGGGGCATTGAAGCTTTCTTT,CASSPIGTGGIEAFF
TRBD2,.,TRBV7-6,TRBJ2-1,TGTGCCAGCAGCTTAGTCTTGACCGGGAGGCTGCGCAATGAGCAGTTCTTC,CASSLVLTGRLRNEQFF
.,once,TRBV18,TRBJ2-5,TGTGCCAGCTCCCTCGACGGGGGACAAGAGACCCAGTACTTC,CASSLDGGQETQYF
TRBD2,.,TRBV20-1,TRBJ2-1,TGCAGTGCTAGGACTAGCGATGAGCAGTTCTTC,CSARTSDEQFF
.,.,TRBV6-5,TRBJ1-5,TGTGCCAGCAGTTCCTGGAATCAGCCCCAGCATTTT,CASSSWNQPQHF
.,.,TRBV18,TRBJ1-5,TGTGCCAGCTCACGGGAGTCAGGCAATCAGCCCCAGCATTTT,CASSRESGNQPQHF
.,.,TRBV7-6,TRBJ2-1,TGTGCCAGCAGCCCCTCAATCTACAATGAGCAGTTCTTC,CASSPSIYNEQFF
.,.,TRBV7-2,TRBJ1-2,TGTGCCAGCAGCTCCGCCCGAGACAGAATCCCGACCTATGGCTACACCTTC,CASSSARDRIPTYGYTF
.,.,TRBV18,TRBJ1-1,TGTGCCAGCTCACCAGGGAACACTGAAGCTTTCTTT,CASSPGNTEAFF
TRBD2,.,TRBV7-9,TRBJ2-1,TGTGCCAGCAGCCCTTTGGTAGCGGGAGACCATGAGCAGTTCTTC,CASSPLVAGDHEQFF
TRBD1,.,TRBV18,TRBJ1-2,TGTGCCAGCTCACGAGGGACAGGGACGGGGGGCTACACCTTC,CASSRGTGTGGYTF
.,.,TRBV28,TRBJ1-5,TGTGCCAGCAGTTCCGACGATAGCAATCAGCCCCAGCATTTT,CASSSDDSNQPQHF
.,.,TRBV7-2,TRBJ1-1,TGTGCCAGCAGCTTAGCGCTCTGGGGGGGGACTGAAGCTTTCTTT,CASSLALWGGTEAFF
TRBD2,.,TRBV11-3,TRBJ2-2,TGTGCCAGCAGCTTCGGGGGGAGGAACACCGGGGAGCTGTTTTTT,CASSFGGRNTGELFF
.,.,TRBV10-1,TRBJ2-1,TGCGCCAGCAGTAAGCAGGGTTCCTACAATGAGCAGTTCTTC,CASSKQGSYNEQFF
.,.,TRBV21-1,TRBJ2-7,TGTGCCAGCAGCAAAGATTGTCCTGGTCCGGACAGGGGGACAGAATACGAGCAGTACTTC,CASSKDCPGPDRGTEYEQYF
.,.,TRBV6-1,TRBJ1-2,TGTGCCAGCAGTGAAGGGCGGAGCTACACCTTC,CASSEGRSYTF
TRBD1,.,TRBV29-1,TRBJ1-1,TGCAGCGTGGACGGACAGGGCAGAGCTTTCTTT,CSVDGQGRAFF
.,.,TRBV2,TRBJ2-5,TGTGCCAGCAGTGACCGAGAAGAGACCCAGTACTTC,CASSDREETQYF
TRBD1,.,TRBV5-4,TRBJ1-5,TGTGCCAGCAGCCGACAGGGTTCAAGTCAGCCCCAGCATTTT,CASSRQGSSQPQHF
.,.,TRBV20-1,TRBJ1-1,TGCAGTGCTCTCGGAAATGAAGCTTTCTTT,CSALGNEAFF
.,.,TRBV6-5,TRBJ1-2,TGTGCCAGCAGTTTAGCAGGCGGCTACACCTTC,CASSLAGGYTF
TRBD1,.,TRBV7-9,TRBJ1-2,TGTGCCAGCAGCCCAACCTTTGGACAGGGCCGAAGCTATGGCTACACCTTC,CASSPTFGQGRSYGYTF
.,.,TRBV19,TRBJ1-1,TGTGCCAGTACTTCAGCGGGGGGCACTGAAGCTTTCTTT,CASTSAGGTEAFF
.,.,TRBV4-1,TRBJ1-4,TGCGCCAGCAGCCAACCGGGATTCAATGAAAAACTGTTTTTT,CASSQPGFNEKLFF
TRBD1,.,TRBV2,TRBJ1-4,TGTGCCAGCAGGGCACGGACAGGGGGGGAAAAACTGTTTTTT,CASRARTGGEKLFF
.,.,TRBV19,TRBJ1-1,TGTGCCAGTACCGAGACAGGGAACACTGAAGCTTTCTTT,CASTETGNTEAFF
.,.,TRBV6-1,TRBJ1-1,TGTGCCAGCACTACAGGGCTGATCGCTGAAGCTTTCTTT,CASTTGLIAEAFF
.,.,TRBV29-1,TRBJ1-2,TGCAGCGTCTTCGGCGGGGGGGACTATGGCTACACCTTC,CSVFGGGDYGYTF
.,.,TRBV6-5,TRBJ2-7,TGTGCCAGCAGGATAGGGTACGAGCAGTACTTC,CASRIGYEQYF
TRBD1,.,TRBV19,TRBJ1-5,TGTGCCAGTAGTACAAATCAGGGGGTTGGCAATCAGCCCCAGCATTTT,CASSTNQGVGNQPQHF
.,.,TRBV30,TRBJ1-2,TGTGCCCTAGGGTTTCGTACAACCTACACCTTC,CALGFRTTYTF
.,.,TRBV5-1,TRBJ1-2,TGCGCCAGCAGCTCAACCGGGGACGGCTATCAAGGCTACACCTTC,CASSSTGDGYQGYTF
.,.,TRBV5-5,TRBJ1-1,TGTGCCAGCAGCCTGACCGAACAAAACACTGAAGCTTTCTTT,CASSLTEQNTEAFF
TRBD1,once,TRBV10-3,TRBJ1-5,TGTGCCATCAGTGAGAAACAGGGGGCCCAGCCCCAGCATTTT,CAISEKQGAQPQHF
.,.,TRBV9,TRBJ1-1,TGTGCCAGCAGCGTAGAAGGCCAGGGGAGCACTGAAGCTTTCTTT,CASSVEGQGSTEAFF
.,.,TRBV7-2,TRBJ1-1,TGTGCCAGCAGCCCTAGGGGTCAGGACACTGAAGCTTTCTTT,CASSPRGQDTEAFF
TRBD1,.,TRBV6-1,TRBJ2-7,TGTGCCAGCAGTGAAGCGGGACAGGGAACCTACGAGCAGTACTTC,CASSEAGQGTYEQYF
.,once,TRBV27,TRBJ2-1,TGTGCCAGCAGTTCACGTGCCGGGACCCGAACCTACAATGAGCAGTTCTTC,CASSSRAGTRTYNEQFF
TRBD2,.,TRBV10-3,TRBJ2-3,TGTGCCATCAGTGAGTCTAGCGGGGGCACAGATACGCAGTATTTT,CAISESSGGTDTQYF
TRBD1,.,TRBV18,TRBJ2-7,TGTGCCAGCTCACCCAACCAGGGGGCCGGGGACGAGCAGTACTTC,CASSPNQGAGDEQYF
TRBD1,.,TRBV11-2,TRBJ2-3,TGTGCCAGCAGCTTTAACACAGGGGGCGCAGATACGCAGTATTTT,CASSFNTGGADTQYF
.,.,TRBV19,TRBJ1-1,TGTGCCAGTATCGTCGGGACACCGAACACTGAAGCTTTCTTT,CASIVGTPNTEAFF
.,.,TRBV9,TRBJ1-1,TGTGCCAGCAGCGGACCAGGAGGGGAGAACACTGAAGCTTTCTTT,CASSGPGGENTEAFF
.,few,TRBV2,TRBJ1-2,TGTGCCAGCAGCGTACAGGGAATAAGAGGCTACACCTTC,CASSVQGIRGYTF
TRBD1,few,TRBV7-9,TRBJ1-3,TGTGCCAGCAGCTCCCGAACAGGGGCAAACACCATATATTTT,CASSSRTGANTIYF
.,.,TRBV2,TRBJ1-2,TGTGCCAGTGGAGGCGGGGTTGGGTATGGCTACACCTTC,CASGGGVGYGYTF
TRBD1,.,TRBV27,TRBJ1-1,TGTGCCAGCAGCTCACCCGCCGGACAGGGAGTTCGGAGTGGCACTGAAGCTTTCTTT,CASSSPAGQGVRSGTEAFF
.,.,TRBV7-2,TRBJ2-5,TGTGCCAGCAGCTTATTTAGCGAGACCCAGTACTTC,CASSLFSETQYF
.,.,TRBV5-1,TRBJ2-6,TGCGCCAGCAGCTTGGCTCCAGGAATCTCTGGGGCCAACGTCCTGACTTTC,CASSLAPGISGANVLTF
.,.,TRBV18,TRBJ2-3,TGTGCCAGCTCACCCCCTAGCACAGATACGCAGTATTTT,CASSPPSTDTQYF
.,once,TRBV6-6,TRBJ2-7,TGTGCCAGCAGTCCACAGGGACGGGGGGAGCAGTACTTC,CASSPQGRGEQYF